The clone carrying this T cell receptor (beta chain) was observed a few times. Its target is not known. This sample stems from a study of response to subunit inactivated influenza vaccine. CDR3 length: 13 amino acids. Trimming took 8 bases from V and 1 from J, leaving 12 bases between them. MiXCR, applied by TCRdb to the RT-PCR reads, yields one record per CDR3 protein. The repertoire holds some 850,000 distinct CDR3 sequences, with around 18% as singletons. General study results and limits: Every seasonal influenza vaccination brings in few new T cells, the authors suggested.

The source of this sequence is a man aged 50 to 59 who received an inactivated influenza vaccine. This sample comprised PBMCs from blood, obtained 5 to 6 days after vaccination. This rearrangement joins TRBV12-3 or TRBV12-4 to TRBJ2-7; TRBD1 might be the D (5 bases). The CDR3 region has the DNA TGTGCCAGCGGCCCGGACACTTCCTACGAGCAGTACTTC. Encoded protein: CASGPDTSYEQYF.